Shown below are 11 T cell receptor beta chains from a single sample sequenced in a study of blood T cell repertoires in COVID-19. Data came from immunoSEQ multiplex PCR; TCRdb stores just in-frame clones and leaves some out. The table has about 270,000 clones, roughly 88% seen once. The source material was PBMCs or T cells enriched from blood (not recorded which). These receptors came from a woman in her 30s who had recovered from COVID-19.

This chain joins TRBV30 and TRBJ1-1; 8 bases fit TRBD1. Germline assignment: CDR1 GTSNPN and CDR2 SVGIG (reference sequence). V lost 3 bases, J lost 5 bases, and 8 bases stayed unmatched. There are 14 residues in the CDR3. Here the CDR3 reads CAWRTGGRMTEAFF. CDR3 DNA sequence: TGTGCCTGGAGAACAGGGGGTCGGATGACTGAAGCTTTCTTT.

This clone was counted a few times. The chain joins TRBV30 to TRBJ1-2; 9 bases fit TRBD1. This CDR3 region has 13 residues. With V trimmed by 7 bases and J by 7 bases, 10 bases remained unmatched. CDR1 is GTSNPN and CDR2 is SVGIG in the germline V gene (reference sequence). The CDR3 coding sequence is TGTGCCTCCCCGGGACAGGGATATTTTGGCTACACCTTC. The encoded protein is CASPGQGYFGYTF.

Worth noting for this clone: In the same sample, other DNA sequences code for this CDR3. The chain combines TRBV18 with TRBJ1-2; TRBD1 aligns across 10 bases. The junction had 2 bases not matched to a gene; V was cut back by 2 bases and J by 5 bases. From germline, CDR1 is KGHSH and CDR2 LQKENI. This CDR3 spans 14 amino acids. The CDR3 coding sequence is TGTGCCAGCTCACCAGGGACAGGGGAATATGGCTACACCTTC. It encodes CASSPGTGEYGYTF.

The chain combines TRBV11-3 with TRBJ2-2; TRBD2 is a possible D gene (6 bases). The ends were cut back, 7 bases at V and 7 bases at J, with 19 bases in the middle. The CDR3 is 15 residues long. Germline CDR1 SGHNT, CDR2 YENEEA. CDR3 amino acids: CASTLLAGMGGELFF. For the CDR3, the DNA is TGTGCCAGCACCCTCTTGGCGGGAATGGGCGGGGAGCTGTTTTTT.

The chain couples TRBV24-1 to TRBJ1-2; D gene unclear. The CDR3 is 11 amino acids. Per germline, CDR1 KGHDR and CDR2 SFDVKD. Deletions cut 5 bases from V and 8 bases from J, with 8 bases between. CDR3 DNA sequence: TGTGCCACCAGTGGGACTGGGGGCTACACCTTC. Its translation: CATSGTGGYTF.

The chain joins TRBV6-5 to TRBJ2-7; 9 bases agree with TRBD1. With 9 bases clipped from V and 4 bases from J, the junction kept 10 bases outside the gene matches. Germline CDR1 MNHEY, CDR2 SVGAGI. The CDR3 runs to 14 residues. The CDR3 DNA follows: TGTGCCAGTGGGGGTACAGGGGGCGGGTACGAGCAGTACTTC. Protein product: CASGGTGGGYEQYF.

J is TRBJ2-7 and V is TRBV9; tentative D call: TRBD1 (6 bases). Germline CDR1 reads SGDLS; CDR2 reads YYNGEE. Trimming removed 4 bases from V and 3 bases from J, with 20 bases in between. CDR3 size: 16 residues. CDR3 DNA sequence: TGTGCCAGCAGCCCGAGTACAGGGTACTCCGACTACGAGCAGTACTTC. Translated, it gives CASSPSTGYSDYEQYF.

The chain recombines TRBV18 with TRBJ2-5; D is unclear. From germline, CDR1 is KGHSH and CDR2 LQKENI. This CDR3 has 13 amino acids. Trimming stripped 4 bases from V and 4 bases from J, with 10 bases between. The CDR3 sequence: CASSLHYRETQYF. In nucleotides, the CDR3 is TGTGCCAGCTCACTTCATTATAGAGAGACCCAGTACTTC.

This clone was seen a single time. J is TRBJ2-3 and V is TRBV24-1; 11 positions match TRBD2. The CDR3 is 18 residues long. V shed 0 bases, J shed 4 bases, and the junction held 8 bases outside the gene matches. The germline V gene has CDR1 KGHDR and CDR2 SFDVKD. DNA for the CDR3: TGTGCCACCAGTGATTTGAGGCTAGCGGGGGGTGGTCCAGATACGCAGTATTTT. This encodes CATSDLRLAGGGPDTQYF.

The V call is TRBV13, the J call TRBJ1-1; TRBD1 aligns across 9 bases. CDR1 and CDR2 (germline): PRHDT, FYEKMQ (reference sequence). V gave up 5 bases and J gave up 6 bases; unmatched junction bases: 7. The CDR3 extends over 14 amino acids. In nucleotides, the CDR3 is TGTGCCAGCAGCCCAGGGACAGGGAAAGCTGAAGCTTTCTTT. The encoded protein is CASSPGTGKAEAFF.

The rearrangement joins TRBV19 to TRBJ2-1; 10 nucleotides line up with TRBD2. The CDR3 length is 18 residues. The germline V gene encodes CDR1 LNHDA and CDR2 SQIVND (reference sequence). Losses at the gene ends were 1 base for V and 7 bases for J; bases not matched to a gene: 13. The CDR3: CASSIVSGGANRLNEQFF. CDR3 nucleotide sequence: TGTGCCAGTAGTATAGTCAGCGGGGGGGCCAATCGTCTAAATGAGCAGTTCTTC.